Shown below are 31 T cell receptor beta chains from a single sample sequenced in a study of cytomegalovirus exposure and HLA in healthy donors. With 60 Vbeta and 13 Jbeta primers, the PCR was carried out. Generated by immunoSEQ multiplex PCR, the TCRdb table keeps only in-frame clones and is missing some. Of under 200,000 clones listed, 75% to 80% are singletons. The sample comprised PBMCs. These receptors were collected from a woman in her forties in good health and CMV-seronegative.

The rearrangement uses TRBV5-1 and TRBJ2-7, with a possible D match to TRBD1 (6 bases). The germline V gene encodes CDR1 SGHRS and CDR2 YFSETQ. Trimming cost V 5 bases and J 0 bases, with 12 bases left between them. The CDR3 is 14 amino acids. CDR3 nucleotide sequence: TGCGCCAGCAGACAGGGATCCAACTCCTACGAGCAGTACTTC. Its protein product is CASRQGSNSYEQYF.

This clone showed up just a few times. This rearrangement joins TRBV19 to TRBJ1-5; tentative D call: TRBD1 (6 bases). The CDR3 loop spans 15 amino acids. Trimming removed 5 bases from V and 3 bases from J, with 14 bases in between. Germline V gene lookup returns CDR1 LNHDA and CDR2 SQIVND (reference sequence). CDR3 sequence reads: CASSSDRSFNQPQHF. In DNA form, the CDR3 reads TGTGCCAGTAGTTCTGACAGGAGCTTCAATCAGCCCCAGCATTTT.

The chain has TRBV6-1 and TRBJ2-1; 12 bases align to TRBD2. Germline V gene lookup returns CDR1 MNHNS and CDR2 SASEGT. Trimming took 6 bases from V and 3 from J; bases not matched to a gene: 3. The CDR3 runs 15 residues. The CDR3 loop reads CASSLTSGGYNEQFF. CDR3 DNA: TGTGCCAGCAGCCTGACTAGCGGGGGCTACAATGAGCAGTTCTTC.

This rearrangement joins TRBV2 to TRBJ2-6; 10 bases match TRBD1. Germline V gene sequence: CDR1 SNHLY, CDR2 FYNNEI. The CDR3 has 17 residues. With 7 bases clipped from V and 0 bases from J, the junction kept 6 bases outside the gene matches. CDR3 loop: CASKRTGGNSGANVLTF. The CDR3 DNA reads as TGTGCCAGCAAAAGGACAGGGGGAAACTCTGGGGCCAACGTCCTGACTTTC.

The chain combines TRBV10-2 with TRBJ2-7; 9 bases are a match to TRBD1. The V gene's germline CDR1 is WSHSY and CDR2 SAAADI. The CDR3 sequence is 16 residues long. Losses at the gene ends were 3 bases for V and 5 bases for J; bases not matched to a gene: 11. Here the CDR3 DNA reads TGCGCCAGCAGTGACTGGTTGGGACAGGGTGCGAACGAGCAGTACTTC. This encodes CASSDWLGQGANEQYF.

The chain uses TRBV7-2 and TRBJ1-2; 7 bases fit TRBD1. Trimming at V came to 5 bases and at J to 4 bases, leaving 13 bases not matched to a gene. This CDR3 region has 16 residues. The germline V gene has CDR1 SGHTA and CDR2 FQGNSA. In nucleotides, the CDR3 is TGTGCCAGCAGCCAGGGGGGACGCCCCGAGACCTATGGCTACACCTTC. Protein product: CASSQGGRPETYGYTF.

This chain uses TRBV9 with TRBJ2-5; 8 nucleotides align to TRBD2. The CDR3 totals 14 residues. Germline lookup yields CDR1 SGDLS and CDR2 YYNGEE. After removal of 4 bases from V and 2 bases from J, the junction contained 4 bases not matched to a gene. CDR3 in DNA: TGTGCCAGCAGCACGGGGACTAGTCAAGAGACCCAGTACTTC. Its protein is CASSTGTSQETQYF.

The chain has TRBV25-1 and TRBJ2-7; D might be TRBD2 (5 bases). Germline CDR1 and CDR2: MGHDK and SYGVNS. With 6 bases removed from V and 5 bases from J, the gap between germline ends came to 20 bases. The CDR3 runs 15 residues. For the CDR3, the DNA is TGTGCCAGCAGCCGACACGAGGGTATATCGGACGAGCAGTACTTC. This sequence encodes CASSRHEGISDEQYF.

The CDR3 loop is CASSPSFRQKETQYF. As DNA, the CDR3 is TGTGCCAGCTCACCATCATTCCGACAGAAAGAGACCCAGTACTTC. V and J are TRBV18 and TRBJ2-5, with D maybe TRBD1 (5 bases). Trimming shortened V by 2 bases and J by 3 bases, and 13 bases separated the two germline ends. Germline CDR1 is KGHSH and CDR2 is LQKENI. The CDR3 has 15 amino acids.

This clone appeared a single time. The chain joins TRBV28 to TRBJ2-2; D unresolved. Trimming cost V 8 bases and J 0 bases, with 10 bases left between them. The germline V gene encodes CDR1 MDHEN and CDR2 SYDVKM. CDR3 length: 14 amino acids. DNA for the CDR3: TGTGCCAGCCTCCGCAGCGCGAACACCGGGGAGCTGTTTTTT. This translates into CASLRSANTGELFF.

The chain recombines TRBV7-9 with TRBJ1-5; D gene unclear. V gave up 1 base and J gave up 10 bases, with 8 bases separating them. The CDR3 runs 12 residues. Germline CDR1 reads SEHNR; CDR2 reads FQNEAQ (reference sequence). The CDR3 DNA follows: TGTGCCAGCAGCTTAGAGAGCTCACCCCAGCATTTT. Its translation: CASSLESSPQHF. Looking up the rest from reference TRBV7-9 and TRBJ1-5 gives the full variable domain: DTGVSQNPRHKITKRGQNVTFRCDPISEHNRLYWYRQTLGQGPEFLTYFQNEAQLEKSRLLSDRFSAERPKGSFSTLEIQRTEQGDSAMYLCASSLESSPQHFGDGTRLSIL.

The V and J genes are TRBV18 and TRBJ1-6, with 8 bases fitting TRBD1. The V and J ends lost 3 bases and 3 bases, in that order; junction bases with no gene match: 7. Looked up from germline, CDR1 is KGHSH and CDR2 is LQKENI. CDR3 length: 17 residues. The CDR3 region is CASSPRQGIVYNSPLHF. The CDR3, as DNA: TGTGCCAGCTCACCGCGACAGGGGATAGTCTATAATTCACCCCTCCACTTT. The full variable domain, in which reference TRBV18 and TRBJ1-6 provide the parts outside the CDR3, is NAGVMQNPRHLVRRRGQEARLRCSPMKGHSHVYWYRQLPEEGLKFMVYLQKENIIDESGMPKERFSAEFPKEGPSILRIQQVVRGDSAAYFCASSPRQGIVYNSPLHFGNGTRLTVT.

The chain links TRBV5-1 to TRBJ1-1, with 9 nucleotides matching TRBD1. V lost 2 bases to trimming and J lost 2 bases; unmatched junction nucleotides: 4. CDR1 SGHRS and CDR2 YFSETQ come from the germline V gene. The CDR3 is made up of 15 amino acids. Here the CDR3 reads CASSFYRGQNTEAFF. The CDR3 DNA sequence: TGCGCCAGCAGCTTTTACAGGGGGCAAAACACTGAAGCTTTCTTT.

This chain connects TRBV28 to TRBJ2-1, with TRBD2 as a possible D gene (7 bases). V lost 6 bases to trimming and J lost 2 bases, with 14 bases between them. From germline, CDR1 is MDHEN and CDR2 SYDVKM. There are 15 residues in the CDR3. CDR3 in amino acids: CASRKNGGPYNEQFF. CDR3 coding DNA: TGTGCCAGCAGGAAAAACGGGGGGCCCTACAATGAGCAGTTCTTC.

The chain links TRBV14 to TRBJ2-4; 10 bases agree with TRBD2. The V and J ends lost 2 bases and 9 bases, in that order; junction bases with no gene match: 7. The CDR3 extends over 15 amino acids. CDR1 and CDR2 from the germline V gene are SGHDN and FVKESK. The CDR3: CASSQLTSGVGIQYF. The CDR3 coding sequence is TGTGCCAGCAGCCAACTAACTAGCGGGGTTGGCATTCAGTACTTC.

The DNA for the CDR3 is TGTGCCAGCACCCGACTAGTCTCGGATGAGCAGTTCTTC. It yields the protein CASTRLVSDEQFF. The chain uses TRBV5-6 and TRBJ2-1, with D perhaps matching TRBD2 (6 bases). V shed 6 bases and J shed 8 bases, with 15 bases lying between them. From germline, CDR1 is SGHDT and CDR2 YYEEEE. This CDR3 contains 13 residues. Full variable domain (rest looked up from reference TRBV5-6 and TRBJ2-1): DAGVTQSPTHLIKTRGQQVTLRCSPKSGHDTVSWYQQALGQGPQFIFQYYEEEERQRGNFPDRFSGHQFPNYSSELNVNALLLGDSALYLCASTRLVSDEQFFGPGTRLTVL.

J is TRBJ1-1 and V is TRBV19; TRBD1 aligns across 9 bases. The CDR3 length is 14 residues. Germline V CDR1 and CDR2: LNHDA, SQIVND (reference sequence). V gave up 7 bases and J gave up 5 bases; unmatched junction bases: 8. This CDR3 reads CASIADRGGTEAFF. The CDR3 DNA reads TGTGCCAGTATCGCGGACAGGGGTGGAACTGAAGCTTTCTTT.

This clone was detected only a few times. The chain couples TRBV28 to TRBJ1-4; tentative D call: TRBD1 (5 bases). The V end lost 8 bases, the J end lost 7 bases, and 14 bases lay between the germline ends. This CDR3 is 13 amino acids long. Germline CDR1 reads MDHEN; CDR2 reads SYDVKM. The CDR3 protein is CASLGGGGEKLFF. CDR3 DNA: TGTGCCAGCTTAGGTGGGGGAGGTGAAAAACTGTTTTTT.

The DNA for the CDR3 is TGTGCCAGCAGCCTCGAGGGGGGGTACTCAAATGAGCAGTTCTTC. It translates to CASSLEGGYSNEQFF. The chain carries TRBV6-5 and TRBJ2-1; D might be TRBD2 (7 bases). The CDR3 is 15 amino acids. V lost 6 bases and J lost 7, with 19 bases in between. Germline CDR1 MNHEY, CDR2 SVGAGI.

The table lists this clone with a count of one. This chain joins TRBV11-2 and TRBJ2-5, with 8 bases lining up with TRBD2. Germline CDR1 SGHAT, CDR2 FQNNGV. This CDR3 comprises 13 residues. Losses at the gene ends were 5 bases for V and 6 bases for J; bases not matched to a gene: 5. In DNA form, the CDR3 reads TGTGCCAGCAGCCCGGGACTAGGCCAGACCCAGTACTTC. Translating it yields CASSPGLGQTQYF.

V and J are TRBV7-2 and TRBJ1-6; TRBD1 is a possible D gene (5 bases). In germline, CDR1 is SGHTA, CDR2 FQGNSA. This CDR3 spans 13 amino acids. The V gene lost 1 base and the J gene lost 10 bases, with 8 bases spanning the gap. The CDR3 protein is CASSLGQGSPLHF. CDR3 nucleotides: TGTGCCAGCAGCTTAGGTCAGGGCTCACCCCTCCACTTT. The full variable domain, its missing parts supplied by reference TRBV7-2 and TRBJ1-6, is GAGVSQSPSNKVTEKGKDVELRCDPISGHTALYWYRQSLGQGLEFLIYFQGNSAPDKSGLPSDRFSAERTGGSVSTLTIQRTQQEDSAVYLCASSLGQGSPLHFGNGTRLTVT.

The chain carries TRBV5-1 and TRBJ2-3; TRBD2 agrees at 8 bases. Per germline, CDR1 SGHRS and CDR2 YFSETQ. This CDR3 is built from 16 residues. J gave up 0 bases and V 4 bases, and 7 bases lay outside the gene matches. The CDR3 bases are TGCGCCAGCAGCCCCATCGGGGGGGCTAGCACAGATACGCAGTATTTT. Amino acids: CASSPIGGASTDTQYF.

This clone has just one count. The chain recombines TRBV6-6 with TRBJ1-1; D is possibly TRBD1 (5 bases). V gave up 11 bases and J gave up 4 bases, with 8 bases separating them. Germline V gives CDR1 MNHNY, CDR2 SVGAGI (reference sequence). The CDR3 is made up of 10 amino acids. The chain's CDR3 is CASGGTEAFF. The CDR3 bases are TGTGCCTCGGGGGGCACTGAAGCTTTCTTT.

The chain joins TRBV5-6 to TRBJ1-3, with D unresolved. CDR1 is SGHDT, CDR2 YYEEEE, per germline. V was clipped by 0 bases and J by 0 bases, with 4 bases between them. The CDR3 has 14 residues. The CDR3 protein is CASSLGDSGNTIYF. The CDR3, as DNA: TGTGCCAGCAGCTTGGGAGACTCTGGAAACACCATATATTTT.

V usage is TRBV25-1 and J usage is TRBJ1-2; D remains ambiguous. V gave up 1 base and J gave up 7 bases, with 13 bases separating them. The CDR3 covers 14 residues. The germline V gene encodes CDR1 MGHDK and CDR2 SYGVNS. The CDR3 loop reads CASSELRAGGGYTF. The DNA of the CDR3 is TGTGCCAGCAGTGAATTGAGGGCAGGCGGTGGCTACACCTTC.

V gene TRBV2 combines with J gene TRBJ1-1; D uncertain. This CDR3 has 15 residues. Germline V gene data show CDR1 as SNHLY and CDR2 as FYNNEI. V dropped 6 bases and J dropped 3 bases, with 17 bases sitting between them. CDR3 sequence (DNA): TGTGCCAGCAGGCTCGTCCGGGGAGTGGACACTGAAGCTTTCTTT. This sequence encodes CASRLVRGVDTEAFF.

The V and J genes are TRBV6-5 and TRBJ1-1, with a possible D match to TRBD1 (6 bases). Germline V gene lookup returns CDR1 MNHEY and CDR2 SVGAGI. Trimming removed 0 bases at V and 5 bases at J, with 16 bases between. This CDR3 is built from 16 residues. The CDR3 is CASSYSIRGGETEAFF. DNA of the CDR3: TGTGCCAGCAGTTACTCGATCCGAGGGGGTGAAACTGAAGCTTTCTTT.

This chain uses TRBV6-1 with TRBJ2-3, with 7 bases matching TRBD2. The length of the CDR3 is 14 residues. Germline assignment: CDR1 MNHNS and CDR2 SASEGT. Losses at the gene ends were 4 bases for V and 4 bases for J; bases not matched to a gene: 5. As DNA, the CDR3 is TGTGCCAGCAGTGGCGGGGGTATCGCAGATACGCAGTATTTT. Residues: CASSGGGIADTQYF.

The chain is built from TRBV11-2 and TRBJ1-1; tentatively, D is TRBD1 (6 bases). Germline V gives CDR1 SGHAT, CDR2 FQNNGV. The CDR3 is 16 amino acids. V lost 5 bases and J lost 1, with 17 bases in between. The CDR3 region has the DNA TGTGCCAGCAGCCCCCGGGGACAACGAGCGAACACTGAAGCTTTCTTT. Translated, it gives CASSPRGQRANTEAFF.

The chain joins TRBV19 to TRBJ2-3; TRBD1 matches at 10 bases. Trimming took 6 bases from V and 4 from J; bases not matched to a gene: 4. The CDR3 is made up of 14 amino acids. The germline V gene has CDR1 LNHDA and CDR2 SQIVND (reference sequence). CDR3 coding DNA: TGTGCCAGTAGCCGACAGGGGGCGGCAGATACGCAGTATTTT. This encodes CASSRQGAADTQYF.

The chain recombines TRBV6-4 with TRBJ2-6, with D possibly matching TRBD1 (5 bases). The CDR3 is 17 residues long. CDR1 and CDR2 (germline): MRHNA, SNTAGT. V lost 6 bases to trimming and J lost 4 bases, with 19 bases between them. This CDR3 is CASSDYHRPGGANVLTF. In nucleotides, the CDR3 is TGTGCCAGCAGCGATTACCACAGGCCTGGGGGGGCCAACGTCCTGACTTTC.